The present TCR beta chain was sequenced within a study of T cell responses to AZD1222 COVID-19 vaccine. Deletions cut 2 bases from V and 5 bases from J, with 16 bases between. The CDR3 loop spans 15 amino acids. CDR1 is SGDLS and CDR2 is YYNGEE in the germline V gene. As regards this clone: Its antigen is currently unknown.

Study outcomes and limitations: In the spike-specific TCR repertoire, nearly half reportedly target unmutated variant regions.

Produced via immunoSEQ multiplex PCR; TCRdb's table is partial and in-frame only. This table has 99,000 or so clones, 80% to 90% appearing once. The sequence was obtained from an adult who received the AZD1222 COVID-19 vaccine. The chain carries TRBV9 and TRBJ2-5; D possibly corresponds to TRBD1 (5 bases). The sequenced sample was peripheral blood, obtained 28 days after the second AZD1222 dose. In nucleotides, the CDR3 is TGTGCCAGCAGCGTTAGGAACCAACAGGCGGAGACCCAGTACTTC. Encoded protein: CASSVRNQQAETQYF.